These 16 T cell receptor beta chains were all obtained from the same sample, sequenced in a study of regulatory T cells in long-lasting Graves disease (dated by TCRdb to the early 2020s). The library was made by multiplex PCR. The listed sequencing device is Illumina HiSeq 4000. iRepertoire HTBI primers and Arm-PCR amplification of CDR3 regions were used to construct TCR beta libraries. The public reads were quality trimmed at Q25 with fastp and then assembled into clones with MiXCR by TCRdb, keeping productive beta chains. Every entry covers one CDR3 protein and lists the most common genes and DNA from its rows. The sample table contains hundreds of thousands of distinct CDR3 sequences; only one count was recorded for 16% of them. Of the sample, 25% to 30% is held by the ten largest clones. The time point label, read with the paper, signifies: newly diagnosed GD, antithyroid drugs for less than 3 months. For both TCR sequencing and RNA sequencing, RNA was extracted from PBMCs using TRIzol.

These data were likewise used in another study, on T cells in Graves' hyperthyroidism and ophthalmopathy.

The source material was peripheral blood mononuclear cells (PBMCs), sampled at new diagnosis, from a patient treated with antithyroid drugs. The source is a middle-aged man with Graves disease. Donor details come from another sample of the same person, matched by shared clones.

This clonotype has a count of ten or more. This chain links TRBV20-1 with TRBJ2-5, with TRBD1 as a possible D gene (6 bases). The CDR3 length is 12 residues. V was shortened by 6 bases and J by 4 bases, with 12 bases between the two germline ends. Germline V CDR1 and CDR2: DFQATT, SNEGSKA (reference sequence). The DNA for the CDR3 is TGCAGTGCAACGGACAGCCTAGAGACCCAGTACTTC. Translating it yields CSATDSLETQYF.

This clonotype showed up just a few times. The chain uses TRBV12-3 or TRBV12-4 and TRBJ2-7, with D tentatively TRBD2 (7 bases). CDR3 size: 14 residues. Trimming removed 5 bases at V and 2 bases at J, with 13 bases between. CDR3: CASSPGGGTYEQYF. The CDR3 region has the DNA TGTGCCAGCAGTCCCGGCGGGGGCACCTACGAGCAGTACTTC.

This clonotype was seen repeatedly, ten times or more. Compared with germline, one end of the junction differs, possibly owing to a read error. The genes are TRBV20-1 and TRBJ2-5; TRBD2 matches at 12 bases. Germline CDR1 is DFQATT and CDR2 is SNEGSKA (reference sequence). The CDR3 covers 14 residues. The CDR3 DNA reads TGCAGTGCAAGAGCGGGACTAGCGGGCGAGACCCAGTACTTC. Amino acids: CSARAGLAGETQYF.

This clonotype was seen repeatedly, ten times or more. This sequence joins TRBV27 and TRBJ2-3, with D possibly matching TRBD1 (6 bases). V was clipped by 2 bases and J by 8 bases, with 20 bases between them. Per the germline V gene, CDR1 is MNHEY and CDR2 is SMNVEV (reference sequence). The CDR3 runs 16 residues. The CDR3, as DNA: TGTGCCAGCAGTTTAGGTGGGGGCCGGTTTTCAGGTACGCAGTATTTT. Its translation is CASSLGGGRFSGTQYF.

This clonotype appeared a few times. The CDR3, as DNA: TGCAGCCTTGTCGGAGACACCGGGGAGCTGTTTTTT. It translates to CSLVGDTGELFF. The rearrangement joins TRBV29-1 to TRBJ2-2; no firm D call. V was cut by 8 bases and J by 3 bases, with 10 bases left in between. Per germline, CDR1 SQVTM and CDR2 ANQGSEA. CDR3 length: 12 amino acids.

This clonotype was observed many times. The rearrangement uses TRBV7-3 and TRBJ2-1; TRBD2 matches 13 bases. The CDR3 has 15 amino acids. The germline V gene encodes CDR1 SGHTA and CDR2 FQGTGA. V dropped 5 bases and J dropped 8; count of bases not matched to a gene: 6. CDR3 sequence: CASSLTSGGADEQFF. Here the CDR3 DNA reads TGTGCCAGCAGCCTCACTAGCGGGGGGGCCGATGAGCAGTTCTTC.

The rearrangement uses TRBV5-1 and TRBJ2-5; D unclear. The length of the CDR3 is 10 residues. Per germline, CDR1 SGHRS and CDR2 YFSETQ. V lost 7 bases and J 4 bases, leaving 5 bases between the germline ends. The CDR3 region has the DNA TGCGCCAGCCATCCAGAGACCCAGTACTTC. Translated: CASHPETQYF.

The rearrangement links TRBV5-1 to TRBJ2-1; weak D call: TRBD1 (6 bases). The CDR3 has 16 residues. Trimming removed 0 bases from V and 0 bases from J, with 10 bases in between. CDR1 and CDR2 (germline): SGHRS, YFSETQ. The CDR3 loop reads CASSLGDINSYNEQFF. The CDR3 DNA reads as TGCGCCAGCAGCTTGGGGGACATAAACTCCTACAATGAGCAGTTCTTC.

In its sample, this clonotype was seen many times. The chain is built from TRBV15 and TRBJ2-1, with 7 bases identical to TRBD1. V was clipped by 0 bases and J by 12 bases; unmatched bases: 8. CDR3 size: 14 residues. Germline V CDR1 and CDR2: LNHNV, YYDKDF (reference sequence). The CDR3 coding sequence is TGTGCCACCAGCAGAGATTACGAGAGGGGGCCGCAGTTCTTC. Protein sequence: CATSRDYERGPQFF.

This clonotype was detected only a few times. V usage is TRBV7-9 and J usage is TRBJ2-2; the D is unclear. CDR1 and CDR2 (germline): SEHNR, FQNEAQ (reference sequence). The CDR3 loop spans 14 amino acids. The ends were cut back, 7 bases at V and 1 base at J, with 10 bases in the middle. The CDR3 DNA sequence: TGTGCCAGCACACCCCGGCAGAACACCGGGGAGCTGTTTTTT. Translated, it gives CASTPRQNTGELFF.

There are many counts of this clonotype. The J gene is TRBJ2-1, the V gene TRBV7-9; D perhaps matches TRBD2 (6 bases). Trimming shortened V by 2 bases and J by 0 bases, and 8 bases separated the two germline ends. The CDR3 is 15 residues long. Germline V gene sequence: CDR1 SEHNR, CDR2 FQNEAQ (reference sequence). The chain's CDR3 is CASSLSGGSYNEQFF. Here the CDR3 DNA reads TGTGCCAGCAGCTTATCCGGGGGCTCCTACAATGAGCAGTTCTTC.

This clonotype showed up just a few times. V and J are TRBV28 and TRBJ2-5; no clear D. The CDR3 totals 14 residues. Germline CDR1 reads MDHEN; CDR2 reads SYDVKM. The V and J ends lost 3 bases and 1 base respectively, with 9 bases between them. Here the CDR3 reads CASSFGSLQETQYF. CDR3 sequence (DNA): TGTGCCAGCAGTTTCGGCAGCCTCCAAGAGACCCAGTACTTC. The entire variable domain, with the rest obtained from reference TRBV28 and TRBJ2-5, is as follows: DVKVTQSSRYLVKRTGEKVFLECVQDMDHENMFWYRQDPGLGLRLIYFSYDVKMKEKGDIPEGYSVSREKKERFSLILESASTNQTSMYLCASSFGSLQETQYFGPGTRLLVL.

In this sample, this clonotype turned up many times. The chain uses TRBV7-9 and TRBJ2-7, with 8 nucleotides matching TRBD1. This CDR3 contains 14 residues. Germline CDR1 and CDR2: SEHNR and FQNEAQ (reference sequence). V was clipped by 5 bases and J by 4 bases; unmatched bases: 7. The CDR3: CASSLTGVLYEQYF. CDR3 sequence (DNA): TGTGCCAGCAGCCTGACAGGGGTATTATACGAGCAGTACTTC. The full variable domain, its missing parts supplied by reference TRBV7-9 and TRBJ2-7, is DTGVSQNPRHKITKRGQNVTFRCDPISEHNRLYWYRQTLGQGPEFLTYFQNEAQLEKSRLLSDRFSAERPKGSFSTLEIQRTEQGDSAMYLCASSLTGVLYEQYFGPGTRLTVT.

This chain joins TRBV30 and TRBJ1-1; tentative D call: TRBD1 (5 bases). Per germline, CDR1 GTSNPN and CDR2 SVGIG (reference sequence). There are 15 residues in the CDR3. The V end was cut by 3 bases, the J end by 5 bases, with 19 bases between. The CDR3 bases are TGTGCCTGGAGCGCCTCTGACAGAGGTTATACTGAAGCTTTCTTT. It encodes CAWSASDRGYTEAFF.

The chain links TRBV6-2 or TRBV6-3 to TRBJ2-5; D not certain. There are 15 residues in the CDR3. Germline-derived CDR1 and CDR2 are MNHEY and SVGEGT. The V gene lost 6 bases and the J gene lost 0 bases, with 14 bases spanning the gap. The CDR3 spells CASSPPPDDQETQYF. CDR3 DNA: TGTGCCAGCAGCCCTCCTCCGGACGACCAAGAGACCCAGTACTTC.

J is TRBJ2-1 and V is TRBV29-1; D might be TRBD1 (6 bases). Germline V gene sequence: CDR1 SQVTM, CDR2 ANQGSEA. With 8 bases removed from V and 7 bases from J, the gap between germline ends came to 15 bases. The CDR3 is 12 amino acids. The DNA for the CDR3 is TGCAGCCTTATGCAGGGGTGGAATGAGCAGTTCTTC. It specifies CSLMQGWNEQFF.